One and the same sample provided the 17 T cell receptor beta chains below, sequenced in a study of T cells after yellow fever vaccination. TCRdb independently ran MiXCR on the 5' RACE reads; one entry per CDR3 protein. The profile covers around 340,000 distinct CDR3 sequences, with 8.7% appearing a single time and about a sixth taken by the ten largest. Source: PBMCs, taken on the day of the first yellow fever vaccination. The receptors stem from a man aged 18 to 30 who received the YFV17D yellow fever vaccine.

The chain uses TRBV28 and TRBJ2-5, with D possibly called TRBD1 or TRBD2 (5 bases each). This CDR3 is built from 13 residues. Germline CDR1 and CDR2: MDHEN and SYDVKM. V lost 7 bases and J lost 9, with 18 bases in between. CDR3 sequence reads: CASNRHGARAQYF. The CDR3 DNA reads TGTGCCAGCAACAGGCACGGGGCTAGGGCCCAGTACTTC.

This clonotype appeared a few times. This sequence joins TRBV3-1 and TRBJ2-7; D is possibly TRBD2 (7 bases). The ends were cut back, 3 bases at V and 6 bases at J, with 15 bases in the middle. The CDR3 spans 14 residues. Germline values: CDR1 LGHDT, CDR2 YNNKEL (reference sequence). The CDR3 protein is CASSQQGRGGEQYF. Written as DNA, the CDR3 is TGTGCCAGCAGCCAGCAGGGAAGGGGGGGCGAGCAGTACTTC.

Note on this clonotype: Given the absence of the conserved phenylalanine or tryptophan at the CDR3 end, a read error is likely. This chain joins TRBV24-1 and TRBJ2-3; no reliable D call. Germline CDR1 KGHDR, CDR2 SFDVKD. CDR3 length equals 12 residues. V lost 4 bases and J lost 4, with 5 bases in between. The CDR3 here is CATSEWSDTQYS. DNA for the CDR3: TGTGCCACCAGTGAGTGGTCAGATACGCAGTATTCT.

V usage is TRBV29-1 and J usage is TRBJ2-1; TRBD2 aligns across 12 bases. The V gene end was trimmed by 5 bases and the J gene end by 5 bases; junction bases not matched to a gene: 1. The CDR3 totals 13 residues. Germline-derived CDR1 and CDR2 are SQVTM and ANQGSEA. The DNA of the CDR3 is TGCAGCGTTAGGACTAGCGGGGACAATGAGCAGTTCTTC. Amino acids: CSVRTSGDNEQFF.

The sample holds many counts of this clonotype. The rearrangement links TRBV7-8 to TRBJ2-5; D is perhaps TRBD1 (6 bases). Per germline, CDR1 SGHVS and CDR2 FQNEAQ. Trimming removed 2 bases from V and 4 bases from J, with 14 bases in between. The CDR3 has 15 residues. The CDR3 region has the DNA TGTGCCAGCAGCTTATGGGACACCCCGGGAGAGACCCAGTACTTC. This translates into CASSLWDTPGETQYF.

This clonotype was observed a single time. This sequence joins TRBV5-1 and TRBJ2-5; D might be TRBD2 (5 bases). Germline assignment: CDR1 SGHRS and CDR2 YFSETQ. This CDR3 spans 15 amino acids. The V end was cut by 3 bases, the J end by 2 bases, with 14 bases between. CDR3 residues: CASSSAGRQQETQYF. DNA of the CDR3: TGCGCCAGCAGCTCCGCGGGTCGGCAGCAAGAGACCCAGTACTTC.

This clonotype was detected only a few times. This chain uses TRBV2 with TRBJ2-7, with 9 positions matching TRBD1. This CDR3 is 12 amino acids long. V was pared by 6 bases and J by 5 bases, with 2 bases of the junction left unmatched. The germline CDR1 and CDR2 sequences are SNHLY and FYNNEI. The CDR3 nucleotides read TGTGCCAGCAGGAGGACAGGGGACGAGCAGTACGTC. It encodes CASRRTGDEQYV.

The gene calls are TRBV19 and TRBJ2-7, with 9 bases identical to TRBD2. After removal of 5 bases from V and 1 base from J, the junction contained 3 bases not matched to a gene. The CDR3 extends over 14 amino acids. In germline, CDR1 is LNHDA, CDR2 SQIVND (reference sequence). CDR3 sequence reads: CASSATSGSYEQYV. The CDR3 DNA is TGTGCCAGTAGTGCAACTAGCGGGTCCTACGAGCAGTACGTC.

The V and J genes are TRBV7-9 and TRBJ1-6; unclear D gene. The germline V gene encodes CDR1 SEHNR and CDR2 FQNEAQ (reference sequence). The CDR3 is made up of 15 amino acids. V was pared by 1 base and J by 7 bases, with 11 bases between. The DNA for the CDR3 is TGTGCCAGCAGCTTAGGGCCCGTAGAGAATTCACCCCTCCACTTT. Amino acid sequence: CASSLGPVENSPLHF.

This clonotype appeared a few times. The junction departs from germline at one end; a sequencing error may be responsible. The CDR3 reads CASSLGNSMVRDTGELFF. In nucleotides, the CDR3 is TGCGCCAGCAGTTTGGGGAACTCGATGGTGAGGGACACCGGGGAGCTGTTTTTT. V is TRBV5-1 and J is TRBJ2-2; maybe TRBD2 (5 bases). The CDR3 covers 18 residues. The germline V gene has CDR1 SGHRS and CDR2 YFSETQ. The full variable domain, with the rest looked up from reference TRBV5-1 and TRBJ2-2, is KAGVTQTPRYLIKTRGQQVTLSCSPISGHRSVSWYQQTPGQGLQFLFEYFSETQRNKGNFPGRFSGRQFSNSRSEMNVSTLELGDSALYLCASSLGNSMVRDTGELFFGEGSRLTVL.

This clonotype was seen a few times. The chain employs TRBV2 and TRBJ1-1, with D uncertain. The V gene's germline CDR1 is SNHLY and CDR2 FYNNEI. Trimming took off 3 bases at V and 5 bases at J, with 16 bases between the two ends. The CDR3 contains 15 residues. The CDR3 region is CASSERRQSGTEAFF. CDR3 DNA: TGTGCCAGCAGTGAGCGGCGGCAATCGGGGACTGAAGCTTTCTTT.

This clonotype was seen many times. This sequence joins TRBV20-1 and TRBJ2-3; D gene ambiguous. Germline CDR1 and CDR2: DFQATT and SNEGSKA (reference sequence). Trimming removed 6 bases from V and 5 bases from J, with 12 bases in between. The length of the CDR3 is 12 residues. The DNA for the CDR3 is TGCAGTGCACACAGACCGGGAGATACGCAGTATTTT. This translates into CSAHRPGDTQYF.

Many counts were recorded for this clonotype. The chain couples TRBV12-3 or TRBV12-4 to TRBJ2-1; no reliable D call. V was shortened by 2 bases and J by 9 bases, with 5 bases between the two germline ends. The CDR3 has 11 residues. The CDR3 region is CASSLFGEQFF. DNA for the CDR3: TGTGCCAGCAGTTTATTTGGTGAGCAGTTCTTC.

This clonotype was recorded many times. The CDR3 region is CASSRGLAGETQYF. For the CDR3, the DNA is TGTGCCAGCAGCCGGGGACTAGCGGGGGAGACCCAGTACTTC. The gene calls are TRBV3-1 and TRBJ2-5; 13 positions match TRBD2. V lost 4 bases, J lost 5 bases, and 1 base stayed unmatched. The germline gives CDR1 LGHDT, CDR2 YNNKEL (reference sequence). CDR3 length: 14 amino acids.

This clonotype occurred a few times. The J gene is TRBJ2-2, the V gene TRBV7-2, with 9 bases matching TRBD2. The V and J ends lost 3 bases and 7 bases, in that order; junction bases with no gene match: 12. The CDR3 is 17 amino acids. CDR1 and CDR2 (germline): SGHTA, FQGNSA. The CDR3: CASSFRTRGGSGGELFF. In DNA form, the CDR3 reads TGTGCCAGCAGCTTTAGGACGCGGGGGGGTAGCGGCGGGGAGCTGTTTTTT.

Only a few counts were recorded for this clonotype. J is TRBJ1-1 and V is TRBV27; D is possibly TRBD1 (6 bases). V was cut by 5 bases and J by 4 bases, with 11 bases left in between. The CDR3 sequence is 13 residues long. CDR1 MNHEY and CDR2 SMNVEV come from the germline V gene (reference sequence). CDR3 in amino acids: CASSRVQGTEAFF. The CDR3 DNA reads TGTGCCAGCAGTCGAGTACAGGGCACTGAAGCTTTCTTT.

This clonotype was detected only a few times. The chain couples TRBV11-2 to TRBJ2-3; TRBD2 agrees at 16 bases. Trimming removed 6 bases from V and 3 bases from J; junction bases left unmatched: 12. This CDR3 region has 19 residues. CDR1 and CDR2 (germline): SGHAT, FQNNGV. The DNA of the CDR3 is TGTGCCAGCAGTATGATGGGACTAGCGGGGGGGCCTGCGACAGATACGCAGTATTTT. Protein: CASSMMGLAGGPATDTQYF.